A selection of T cell receptor beta chains follows, all from one sample in a study of blood T cell repertoires in COVID-19. This table comes from immunoSEQ multiplex PCR, and its TCRdb copy is limited to in-frame clones, with some not included. The sample holds approximately 220,000 clones, about 90% seen once. Specimen: PBMCs or T cells enriched from blood (not recorded which). These receptors were taken from a man between 25 and 39 years old who had been exposed to COVID-19. Both conserved end residues are part of each CDR3. A D gene is named only where the DNA matches it firmly. Clone size is shown for a subset of rows, as once, few, many or a class of expanded clone.

size | D | J | V | DNA | CDR3
many | - | TRBJ1-2 | TRBV6-5 | TGTGCCAGCAGTTACCTGGCAGGGTTAGGCTATGGCTACACCTTC | CASSYLAGLGYGYTF
- | TRBD1 | TRBJ2-1 | TRBV3-1/TRBV3-2 | TGTGCCAGCAGCCAAGCGGGACAGGGGGTCCCCAATGAGCAGTTCTTC | CASSQAGQGVPNEQFF
- | - | TRBJ1-1 | TRBV7-8 | TGTGCCAGCAGCTATCAGGTCCACACTGAAGCTTTCTTT | CASSYQVHTEAFF
- | - | TRBJ2-7 | TRBV2 | TGTGCCAGCAGTGAAGGCGGCCAAATCTACGAGCAGTACTTC | CASSEGGQIYEQYF
- | TRBD1 | TRBJ1-2 | TRBV19 | TGTGCCAGTACTCCCGGACAGGGCAGGAATGGCTACACCTTC | CASTPGQGRNGYTF
- | - | TRBJ1-3 | TRBV7-9 | TGTGCCAGCAGGGGACACTCTGGAAACACCATATATTTT | CASRGHSGNTIYF
- | TRBD1 | TRBJ2-7 | TRBV5-5 | TGTGCCAGCAGCGCTAGGACAGGCTACGAGCAGTACTTC | CASSARTGYEQYF
- | - | TRBJ1-3 | TRBV7-9 | TGTGCCAGCAGCTTAAGACGCGAGGAATTTGGAAACACCATATATTTT | CASSLRREEFGNTIYF
once | - | TRBJ1-4 | TRBV7-9 | TGTGCCAGCGCACTTGAGACAGCAACTAATGAAAAACTGTTTTTT | CASALETATNEKLFF
once | TRBD1 | TRBJ1-1 | TRBV5-4 | TGTGCCAGCACCCTTCTAGCCCGACCGGGACAGGGACCTTTTGAAGCTTTCTTT | CASTLLARPGQGPFEAFF
- | TRBD2 | TRBJ2-3 | TRBV28 | TGTGCCAGCAGTTATCGGGGGGGCCGGGATACGCAGTATTTT | CASSYRGGRDTQYF
- | - | TRBJ1-2 | TRBV7-9 | TGTGCCAGCAGCTTCGCGACAGGATCTAACTATGGCTACACCTTC | CASSFATGSNYGYTF
- | TRBD1 | TRBJ2-3 | TRBV19 | TGTGCCAGCTCCCCCACTTTAAAGACAGGGGTGAAAGATACGCAGTATTTT | CASSPTLKTGVKDTQYF
- | TRBD2 | TRBJ2-2 | TRBV5-6 | TGTGCCAGCAGCACGGGAGGAGCGGGGGGAATCACCGGGGAGCTGTTTTTT | CASSTGGAGGITGELFF
once | - | TRBJ2-1 | TRBV7-6 | TGTGCCAGCAGCTTAGTTAGCAATGAGCAGTTCTTC | CASSLVSNEQFF
- | TRBD1 | TRBJ2-5 | TRBV5-5 | TGTGCCAGCAGCTGGGACAGACAAGAGACCCAGTACTTC | CASSWDRQETQYF
- | TRBD1 | TRBJ2-7 | TRBV7-2 | TGTGCCAGCAGCTTAGCGCTGGCGAGACAGGGAGAGCAGTACTTC | CASSLALARQGEQYF
- | - | TRBJ2-1 | TRBV19 | TGTGCCAGTAATATAGACCTCGGCAATGAGCAGTTCTTC | CASNIDLGNEQFF
few | TRBD1 | TRBJ2-7 | TRBV6-1 | TGTGCCAGCAGTGAATTGCAGGGGGCTAGCTCCTACGAGCAGTACTTC | CASSELQGASSYEQYF
- | - | TRBJ1-5 | TRBV19 | TGTGCCAGTAGTATAACGCAGGGCCCAGGCAATCAGCCCCAGCATTTT | CASSITQGPGNQPQHF
- | - | TRBJ2-7 | TRBV7-3 | TGTGCCAGCAGCTTAAGTCCAGGGCCTTACGAGCAGTACTTC | CASSLSPGPYEQYF
- | - | TRBJ2-7 | TRBV14 | TGTGCCAGCAGCCAAGTGGGTGGAGGGCATGGAGAGCAGTACTTC | CASSQVGGGHGEQYF
- | TRBD1 | TRBJ2-7 | TRBV4-3 | TGCGCCAGCAGCCCGGACAGGGGAGACTCCTACGAGCAGTACTTC | CASSPDRGDSYEQYF
once | - | TRBJ2-4 | TRBV9 | TGTGCCAGCAGCGGGGAGGCCAAAAACATTCAGTACTTC | CASSGEAKNIQYF
- | - | TRBJ2-3 | TRBV6-4 | TGTGCCAGCAGTGGCGAGAGCGGTGATACGCAGTATTTT | CASSGESGDTQYF
- | TRBD2 | TRBJ2-7 | TRBV13 | TGTGCCAGCAGCGGCCCGGGACTAGCGGGGGGGCCCTACGAGCAGTACTTC | CASSGPGLAGGPYEQYF
- | - | TRBJ2-1 | TRBV3-1/TRBV3-2 | TGTGCCAGCAGCCAAGATCAGGGGGGAAGGTCCTACAATGAGCAGTTCTTC | CASSQDQGGRSYNEQFF
- | - | TRBJ1-5 | TRBV6-1 | TGTGCCAGCAGTGACAGGTTGGTTTATCAGCCCCAGCATTTT | CASSDRLVYQPQHF
- | - | TRBJ2-7 | TRBV19 | TGTGCCAGTCAACCGAGGACAGCCGAATCCTACGAGCAGTACTTC | CASQPRTAESYEQYF
few | - | TRBJ1-2 | TRBV4-1 | TGCGCCAGCCGCGCATATCTGGGCTTAAACTATGGCTACACCTTC | CASRAYLGLNYGYTF
- | TRBD2 | TRBJ2-1 | TRBV30 | TGTGCCTGGACACTGGCCACTAGCGGGGGGGGCCAGTTCTTC | CAWTLATSGGGQFF
once | TRBD1 | TRBJ1-5 | TRBV7-2 | TGTGCCAGCAGCTTAGCGACAGGGGGTAGTCAGCCCCAGCATTTT | CASSLATGGSQPQHF
- | TRBD1 | TRBJ1-1 | TRBV25-1 | TGTGCCAGCAGTGAATACAGGGGGAGCACTGAAGCTTTCTTT | CASSEYRGSTEAFF
- | - | TRBJ2-2 | TRBV5-6 | TGTGCCAGCATCCAGGGTACCGGGGAGCTGTTTTTT | CASIQGTGELFF
- | - | TRBJ1-2 | TRBV3-1/TRBV3-2 | TGTGCCAGCAGCCAAGAGGCGGTACTCTATGGCTACACCTTC | CASSQEAVLYGYTF
- | - | TRBJ2-4 | TRBV11-2 | TGTGCCAGCAGCCCTATTTTGCGGGGTTCAAAAAACATTCAGTACTTC | CASSPILRGSKNIQYF
- | - | TRBJ2-7 | TRBV6-2/TRBV6-3 | TGTGCCAGCAGTTTCGGGAACGAGCAGTACTTC | CASSFGNEQYF
- | TRBD1 | TRBJ1-2 | TRBV4-1 | TGCGCCAGCAGCATCGGACAGGGGGGCAACTATGGCTACACCTTC | CASSIGQGGNYGYTF
- | TRBD1 | TRBJ1-1 | TRBV29-1 | TGCAGCGCCCGGGACAGGAACACTGAAGCTTTCTTT | CSARDRNTEAFF
- | - | TRBJ2-3 | TRBV2 | TGTGCCAGCATGGAGAGGAGCAGCACAGATACGCAGTATTTT | CASMERSSTDTQYF
- | TRBD1 | TRBJ1-4 | TRBV9 | TGTGCCAGCAGCCCGGACAGGGGTGGAGAAAAACTGTTTTTT | CASSPDRGGEKLFF
- | - | TRBJ1-5 | TRBV19 | TGTGCCTGCCAAGCCCGCAATCAGCCCCAGCATTTT | CACQARNQPQHF
- | - | TRBJ1-2 | TRBV9 | TGTGCCAGCACCTGGACAGACTCATACTATGGCTACACCTTC | CASTWTDSYYGYTF
many | - | TRBJ1-3 | TRBV4-1 | TGCGCCAGCAGCCAAGTTCAGGGTAGTCGGGACACCATATATTTT | CASSQVQGSRDTIYF
- | TRBD1 | TRBJ2-5 | TRBV5-6 | TGTGCCAGCAGCTTACAGGGGGAGACCCAGTACTTC | CASSLQGETQYF
- | - | TRBJ1-5 | TRBV6-1 | TGTGCCAGCAGTGAAGGGGAGGTTGTCAATCAGCCCCAGCATTTT | CASSEGEVVNQPQHF
- | - | TRBJ1-6 | TRBV30 | TGTGCCTGGAGATGGTCCGGGTACATGAATTCACCCCTCCACTTT | CAWRWSGYMNSPLHF
- | TRBD1 | TRBJ2-1 | TRBV2 | TGTGCCAGCAGCAAACCTACCGGGACAGGGGCTAGAAATGAGCAGTTCTTC | CASSKPTGTGARNEQFF
- | - | TRBJ1-1 | TRBV5-4 | TGTGCCAGCAGCTCACAGGGTGCGGTAACTGAAGCTTTCTTT | CASSSQGAVTEAFF
- | TRBD2 | TRBJ2-2 | TRBV2 | TGTGCCAGCAGTGCGGTAGCGGGGGGTTCGAACACCGGGGAGCTGTTTTTT | CASSAVAGGSNTGELFF
- | - | TRBJ1-2 | TRBV30 | TGTGCCTGCCGGGAACTCCGGGACACCTATGGCTACACCTTC | CACRELRDTYGYTF
- | - | TRBJ2-3 | TRBV12-2 | TGTGCAAGTCGCTTCCGACTAGCGGGCACAGATACGCAGTATTTT | CASRFRLAGTDTQYF
- | TRBD1 | TRBJ2-3 | TRBV15 | TGTGCCACCAGCAGAACCAGACAGGGGCCGAGCACAGATACGCAGTATTTT | CATSRTRQGPSTDTQYF
- | - | TRBJ1-2 | TRBV12-3/TRBV12-4 | TGTGCCAGCAGTACAGGGTACGGCTACACCTTC | CASSTGYGYTF
- | - | TRBJ2-7 | TRBV6-5 | TGTGCCAGCAGGAGGACAGAACACCCCTACGAGCAGTACTTC | CASRRTEHPYEQYF
- | TRBD1 | TRBJ1-4 | TRBV7-2 | TGTGCCAGCAGCTTGGGGACAGCAAATGAAAAACTGTTTTTT | CASSLGTANEKLFF
- | - | TRBJ1-6 | TRBV7-3 | TGTGCCAGCAGCTTAACCTCGGGCAAAGGGGCACCCCTCCACTTT | CASSLTSGKGAPLHF
- | - | TRBJ1-4 | TRBV5-1 | TGCGCCAGCAGCCGGGAAGGAGGGACGACTAATGAAAAACTGTTTTTT | CASSREGGTTNEKLFF
few | TRBD2 | TRBJ2-7 | TRBV7-8 | TGTGCCAGCAGCTTGAATAGCGGGGGGGGAGGCTACGAGCAGTACTTC | CASSLNSGGGGYEQYF
- | TRBD1 | TRBJ1-5 | TRBV4-3 | TGCGCCAGCAGCCTAGGACAGGAACGTCAGCCCCAGCATTTT | CASSLGQERQPQHF